The 8 T cell receptor beta chains given below trace back to one sample, sequenced in a study of shared T cell receptors in the human thymus. Data came from immunoSEQ multiplex PCR; TCRdb stores just in-frame clones and leaves some out. The sample lists 700,000 to 750,000 clones, roughly 85% occurring once. The same sample was also studied in work on human thymus T cells.

The specimen sequenced was thymocytes. These receptors were obtained from a girl younger than two with a congenital heart defect.

The rearrangement uses TRBV29-1 and TRBJ1-2; 8 bases are shared with TRBD1. V shed 3 bases, J shed 8 bases, and the junction held 8 bases outside the gene matches. The CDR3 runs to 13 residues. Germline V gene data show CDR1 as SQVTM and CDR2 as ANQGSEA. Written as DNA, the CDR3 is TGCAGCGTTGATACGGAACAGGGGGAGGGCTACACCTTC. Protein sequence: CSVDTEQGEGYTF.

The rearrangement uses TRBV9 and TRBJ2-3, with 10 bases identical to TRBD2. CDR1 is SGDLS, CDR2 YYNGEE, per germline. J was trimmed by 0 bases and V by 0 bases; bases with no gene match: 7. CDR3 length: 18 amino acids. The CDR3 protein is CASSVGVGLAVSTDTQYF. CDR3 in DNA: TGTGCCAGCAGCGTAGGCGTCGGACTAGCGGTCAGCACAGATACGCAGTATTTT.

The chain couples TRBV14 to TRBJ2-5; maybe TRBD1 (5 bases). This CDR3 has 17 residues. The germline V gene has CDR1 SGHDN and CDR2 FVKESK. The V end lost 4 bases, the J end lost 4 bases, and 22 bases lay between the germline ends. The CDR3 DNA follows: TGTGCCAGCAGCCCAGGGCGGTCTTGGGAACGGGTAGAGACCCAGTACTTC. It encodes CASSPGRSWERVETQYF.

The chain recombines TRBV4-1 with TRBJ1-2; D ambiguous. The CDR3 is 14 amino acids. Trimming took 3 bases from V and 4 from J, leaving 12 bases between them. Germline V lookup: CDR1 MGHRA, CDR2 YSYEKL. The CDR3 region has the DNA TGCGCCAGCAGCCAGAGAGAAGTAGTCTATGGCTACACCTTC. Translated, it gives CASSQREVVYGYTF.

This clone was recorded a few times. V usage is TRBV7-6 and J usage is TRBJ1-3; tentative D call: TRBD1 (6 bases). In germline, CDR1 is SGHVS, CDR2 FNYEAQ. V lost 3 bases to trimming and J lost 6 bases, with 15 bases between them. The CDR3 runs to 15 residues. The CDR3, as DNA: TGTGCCAGCAGCTTGGCGGGGGCGGGAGAAAACACCATATATTTT. This sequence encodes CASSLAGAGENTIYF.

The chain joins TRBV19 to TRBJ1-5; the D is unclear. V was trimmed by 2 bases and J by 7 bases, leaving 15 bases between them. CDR3 size: 15 residues. Germline V CDR1 and CDR2: LNHDA, SQIVND (reference sequence). For the CDR3, the DNA is TGTGCCAGTAGTATAATTGGAGGTTCTCGGCAGCCCCAGCATTTT. Encoded protein: CASSIIGGSRQPQHF. The whole variable domain, remainder taken from reference TRBV19 and TRBJ1-5, is DGGITQSPKYLFRKEGQNVTLSCEQNLNHDAMYWYRQDPGQGLRLIYYSQIVNDFQKGDIAEGYSVSREKKESFPLTVTSAQKNPTAFYLCASSIIGGSRQPQHFGDGTRLSIL.

The chain employs TRBV18 and TRBJ1-3; D remains unclear. The CDR3 runs to 15 residues. Germline CDR1 and CDR2: KGHSH and LQKENI. V shed 3 bases and J shed 2 bases, with 11 bases lying between them. CDR3 sequence (DNA): TGTGCCAGCTCACCGAGGGCCCTTACTGGAAACACCATATATTTT. Its translation is CASSPRALTGNTIYF.

This sequence joins TRBV7-3 and TRBJ2-7; 7 bases are shared with TRBD2. This CDR3 spans 14 amino acids. CDR1 and CDR2 (germline): SGHTA, FQGTGA. The J segment lost 2 bases and the V segment lost 1 base, leaving 2 bases of the junction unmatched. The CDR3 coding sequence is TGTGCCAGCAGCTTAAGGGGGGGTCCCTACGAGCAGTACTTC. Translating it yields CASSLRGGPYEQYF.